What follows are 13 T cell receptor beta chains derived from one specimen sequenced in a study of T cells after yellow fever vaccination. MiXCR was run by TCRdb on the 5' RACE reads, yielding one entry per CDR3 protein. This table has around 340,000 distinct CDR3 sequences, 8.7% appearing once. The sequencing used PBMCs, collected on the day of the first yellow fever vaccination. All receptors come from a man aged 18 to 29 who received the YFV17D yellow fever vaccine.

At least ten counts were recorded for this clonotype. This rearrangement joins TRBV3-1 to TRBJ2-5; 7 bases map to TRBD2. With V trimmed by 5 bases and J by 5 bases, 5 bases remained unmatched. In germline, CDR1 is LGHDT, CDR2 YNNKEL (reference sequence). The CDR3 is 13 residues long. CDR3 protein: CASSATSRETQYF. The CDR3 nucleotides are TGTGCCAGCAGCGCGACTAGCCGGGAGACCCAGTACTTC.

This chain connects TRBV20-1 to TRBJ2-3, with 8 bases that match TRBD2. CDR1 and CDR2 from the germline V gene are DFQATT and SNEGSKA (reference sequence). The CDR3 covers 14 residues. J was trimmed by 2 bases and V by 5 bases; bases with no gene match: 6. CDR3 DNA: TGCAGTGCTCGCGAGCGGGGGAACACAGATACGCAGTATTTT. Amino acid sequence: CSARERGNTDTQYF.

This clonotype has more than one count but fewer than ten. The CDR3 protein is CASSGYRGHNEQFF. The CDR3 coding sequence is TGTGCCAGCAGTGGCTACCGAGGCCACAATGAGCAGTTCTTC. V and J are TRBV27 and TRBJ2-1; D unresolved. Trimming shortened V by 5 bases and J by 5 bases, and 13 bases separated the two germline ends. CDR1 is MNHEY, CDR2 SMNVEV, per germline (reference sequence). The CDR3 covers 14 residues.

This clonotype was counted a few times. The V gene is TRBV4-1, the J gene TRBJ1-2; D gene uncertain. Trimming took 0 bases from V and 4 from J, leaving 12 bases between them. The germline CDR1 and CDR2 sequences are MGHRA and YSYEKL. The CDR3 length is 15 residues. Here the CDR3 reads CASSQDGSWFYGYTF. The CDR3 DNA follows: TGCGCCAGCAGCCAAGATGGATCGTGGTTCTATGGCTACACCTTC.

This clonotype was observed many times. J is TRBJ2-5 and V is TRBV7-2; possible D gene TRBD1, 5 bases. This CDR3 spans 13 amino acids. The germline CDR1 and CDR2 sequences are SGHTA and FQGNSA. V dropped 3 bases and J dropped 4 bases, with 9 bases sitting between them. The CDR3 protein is CASSFRGRETQYF. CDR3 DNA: TGTGCCAGCAGCTTTAGGGGCCGAGAGACCCAGTACTTC.

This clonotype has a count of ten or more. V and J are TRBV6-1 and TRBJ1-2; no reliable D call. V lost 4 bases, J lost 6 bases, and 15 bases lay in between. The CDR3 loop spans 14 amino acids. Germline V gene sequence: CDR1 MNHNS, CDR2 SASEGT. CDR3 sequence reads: CASSGHQPPDGYTF. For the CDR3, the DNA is TGTGCCAGCAGTGGCCACCAACCACCTGATGGCTACACCTTC.

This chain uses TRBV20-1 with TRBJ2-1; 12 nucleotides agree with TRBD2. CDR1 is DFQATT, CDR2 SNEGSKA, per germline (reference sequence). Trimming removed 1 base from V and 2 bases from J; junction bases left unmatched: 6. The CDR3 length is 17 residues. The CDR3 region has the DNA TGCAGTGCTAGAGCCTCCTCTAGCGGGGGGGCCTACAATGAGCAGTTCTTC. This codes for CSARASSSGGAYNEQFF.

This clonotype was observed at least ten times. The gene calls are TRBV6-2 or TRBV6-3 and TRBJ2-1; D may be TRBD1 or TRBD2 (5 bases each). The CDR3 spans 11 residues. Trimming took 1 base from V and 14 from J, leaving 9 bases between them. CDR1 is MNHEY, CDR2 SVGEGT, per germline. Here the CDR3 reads CASSYWGYEFF. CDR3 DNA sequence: TGTGCCAGCAGTTACTGGGGGTACGAGTTCTTC.

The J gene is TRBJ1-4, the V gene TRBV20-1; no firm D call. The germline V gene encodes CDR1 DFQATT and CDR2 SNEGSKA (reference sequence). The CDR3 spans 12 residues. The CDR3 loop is CSPSGRYEKLFF. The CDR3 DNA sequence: TGCAGCCCCTCGGGCCGGTATGAAAAACTGTTTTTT.

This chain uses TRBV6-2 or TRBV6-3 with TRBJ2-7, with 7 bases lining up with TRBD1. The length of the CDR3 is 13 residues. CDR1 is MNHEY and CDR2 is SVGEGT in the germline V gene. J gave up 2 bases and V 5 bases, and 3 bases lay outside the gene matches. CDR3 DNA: TGTGCCAGCAGTAGGGACAGAGCCTACGAGCAGTACGTC. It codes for CASSRDRAYEQYV.

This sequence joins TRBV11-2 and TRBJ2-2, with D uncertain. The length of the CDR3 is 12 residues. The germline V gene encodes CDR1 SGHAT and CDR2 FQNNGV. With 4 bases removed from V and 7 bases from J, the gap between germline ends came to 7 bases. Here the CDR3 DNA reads TGTGCCAGCAGCTCATATCTCGGGGAGCTGTTTTTT. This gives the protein CASSSYLGELFF.

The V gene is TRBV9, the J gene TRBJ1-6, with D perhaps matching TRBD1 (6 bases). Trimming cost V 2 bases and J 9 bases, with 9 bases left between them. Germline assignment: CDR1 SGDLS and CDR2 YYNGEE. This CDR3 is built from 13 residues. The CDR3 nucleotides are TGTGCCAGCAGCGTCGAGGGGGGTTCACCCCTCCACTTT. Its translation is CASSVEGGSPLHF.

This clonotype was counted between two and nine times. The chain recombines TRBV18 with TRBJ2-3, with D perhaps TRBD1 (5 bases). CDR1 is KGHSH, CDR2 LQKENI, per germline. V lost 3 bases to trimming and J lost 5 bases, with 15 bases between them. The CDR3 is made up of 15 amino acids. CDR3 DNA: TGTGCCAGCTCACCTCTACGCCCAGGGCGAGATACGCAGTATTTT. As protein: CASSPLRPGRDTQYF.